The 3 T cell receptor beta chains given below trace back to one sample, sequenced in a study of blood T cells in healthy people across ages. A J-beta primer mix and a sample-barcoded 5' primer were used in a second PCR of about 6 to 12 cycles. TCRdb used MiXCR to reprocess the 5' RACE reads, holding one entry per CDR3 protein. This table holds about 1.1 million distinct CDR3 sequences, around two fifths found once. The sample taken for sequencing was blood. The source is a man between 18 and 29 years old in good health.

The chain uses TRBV9 and TRBJ2-1; the D gene could be TRBD1 or TRBD2 (6 bases each). Germline-derived CDR1 and CDR2 are SGDLS and YYNGEE. V lost 0 bases, J lost 4 bases, and 11 bases lay in between. CDR3 length equals 15 residues. CDR3 amino acids: CASSVGGAQYNEQFF. The CDR3, as DNA: TGTGCCAGCAGCGTAGGGGGGGCGCAGTACAATGAGCAGTTCTTC.

This chain uses TRBV2 with TRBJ2-3; D is perhaps TRBD2 (6 bases). There are 14 residues in the CDR3. V was trimmed by 5 bases and J by 7 bases, leaving 16 bases between them. Per germline, CDR1 SNHLY and CDR2 FYNNEI. The CDR3 region is CASSHRGEANTQYF. As DNA, the CDR3 is TGTGCCAGCAGTCACAGAGGGGAGGCAAATACGCAGTATTTT.

The V gene is TRBV20-1, the J gene TRBJ1-5; no definite D call. The CDR3 is 14 residues long. CDR1 is DFQATT and CDR2 is SNEGSKA in the germline V gene (reference sequence). The V and J ends lost 4 bases and 0 bases respectively, with 10 bases between them. CDR3 protein: CSAMVSNSNQPQHF. The CDR3 region has the DNA TGCAGTGCTATGGTGTCTAATAGCAATCAGCCCCAGCATTTT.